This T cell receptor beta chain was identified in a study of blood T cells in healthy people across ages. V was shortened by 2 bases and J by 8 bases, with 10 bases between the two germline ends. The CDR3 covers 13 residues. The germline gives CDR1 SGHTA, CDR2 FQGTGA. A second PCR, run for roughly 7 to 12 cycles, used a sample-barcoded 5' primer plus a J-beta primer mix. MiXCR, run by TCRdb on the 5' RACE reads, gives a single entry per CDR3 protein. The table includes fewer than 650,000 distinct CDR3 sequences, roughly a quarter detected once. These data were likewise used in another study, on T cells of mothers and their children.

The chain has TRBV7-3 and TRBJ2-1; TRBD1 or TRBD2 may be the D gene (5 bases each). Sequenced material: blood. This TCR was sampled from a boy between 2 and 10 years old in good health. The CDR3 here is CASSLEGPDEQFF. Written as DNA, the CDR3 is TGTGCCAGCAGCTTAGAGGGGCCTGATGAGCAGTTCTTC.